This T cell receptor (beta chain) comes out of a study of CD8+CD57+ T cells in acquired aplastic anemia. About the research overall: Sorted CD4+ and CD8+ cells gave a mean 3.2 ug DNA, range about 0.19 to 27.4 ug. General observations from the study: There were twenty-nine CD8+ CDR3 sequences that occurred in both patients and controls.

Genomic DNA templated the TCR beta VDJ and CDR3 profiling. TCRdb redid the calling of the reads with MiXCR, one entry per CDR3 protein. The table has a few hundred thousand distinct CDR3 sequences, 55% to 75% seen once. This CDR3 contains 18 residues. Germline CDR1 and CDR2: MNHNS and SASEGT. In this sample, this clonotype turned up a few times. What it binds is unknown. Compared with germline, one end of the junction differs, possibly owing to a read error. Material: sorted CD4+, CD8+, or CD8+CD57+ T cells (not recorded which) from PBMCs. The chain joins TRBV6-1 to TRBJ1-1; D might be TRBD1 (5 bases). The receptor was derived from a human donor in good health, serving as a control. The CDR3 DNA follows: TGTGCCAGCGGTGAAGCCCCTAGCCAGATACAGGCAGGGACTGAAGCTTTCTTT. It specifies CASGEAPSQIQAGTEAFF.